Listed below are T cell receptor beta chains from one sample, sequenced in a study of cytomegalovirus exposure and HLA in healthy donors. Profiling relied on immunoSEQ multiplex PCR, and the TCRdb table lists in-frame clones only, not all of them. Of under 250,000 clones listed, 75% to 80% are singletons. Material for sequencing was PBMCs. These receptors came from a male donor in good health and CMV-seronegative. Both conserved end residues are part of each CDR3. The D gene is left open where the match is weak. Size values are once, few and many counts, or a class for expanded clones, and some rows have none.

d_gene: TRBD1
j_gene: TRBJ2-7
v_gene: TRBV9
abundance: few
CDR3aa: CASSPWTGGPPSSYEQYF
CDR3nt: TGTGCCAGCAGCCCATGGACAGGGGGTCCACCCAGCTCCTACGAGCAGTACTTC

d_gene: -
j_gene: TRBJ1-1
v_gene: TRBV4-1
abundance: -
CDR3aa: CASSQGAGLTEAFF
CDR3nt: TGCGCCAGCAGCCAAGGCGCAGGCCTCACTGAAGCTTTCTTT

d_gene: TRBD1
j_gene: TRBJ1-5
v_gene: TRBV28
abundance: -
CDR3aa: CASSPAQGLIGNQPQHF
CDR3nt: TGTGCCAGCAGCCCCGCACAGGGGCTGATTGGCAATCAGCCCCAGCATTTT

d_gene: TRBD2
j_gene: TRBJ2-1
v_gene: TRBV7-9
abundance: -
CDR3aa: CASSLLIAGNNEQFF
CDR3nt: TGTGCCAGCAGCTTGTTGATAGCGGGAAACAATGAGCAGTTCTTC

d_gene: TRBD1
j_gene: TRBJ2-4
v_gene: TRBV28
abundance: -
CDR3aa: CASSLLAGGLAKNIQYF
CDR3nt: TGTGCCAGCAGTTTATTGGCAGGGGGCCTGGCCAAAAACATTCAGTACTTC

d_gene: TRBD1
j_gene: TRBJ1-2
v_gene: TRBV27
abundance: -
CDR3aa: CASSPRTGRDGYTF
CDR3nt: TGTGCCAGCAGTCCACGGACAGGGAGGGATGGCTACACCTTC

d_gene: TRBD2
j_gene: TRBJ2-7
v_gene: TRBV19
abundance: -
CDR3aa: CASSARLAVGREQYF
CDR3nt: TGTGCCAGTAGTGCCCGACTAGCGGTGGGTCGTGAGCAGTACTTC

d_gene: -
j_gene: TRBJ2-7
v_gene: TRBV27
abundance: -
CDR3aa: CASSSSYEQYF
CDR3nt: TGTGCCAGCAGTTCTTCCTACGAGCAGTACTTC

d_gene: TRBD2
j_gene: TRBJ2-3
v_gene: TRBV4-3
abundance: few
CDR3aa: CASSQETASGLTDTQYF
CDR3nt: TGCGCCAGCAGCCAAGAGACGGCTAGCGGACTTACAGATACGCAGTATTTT

d_gene: -
j_gene: TRBJ2-7
v_gene: TRBV7-2
abundance: once
CDR3aa: CASSLMIAGSYEQYF
CDR3nt: TGTGCCAGCAGCTTAATGATCGCAGGGTCCTACGAGCAGTACTTC

d_gene: -
j_gene: TRBJ2-3
v_gene: TRBV11-2
abundance: once
CDR3aa: CASTFLGTDTQYF
CDR3nt: TGTGCCAGCACCTTCCTAGGCACAGATACGCAGTATTTT

d_gene: -
j_gene: TRBJ1-3
v_gene: TRBV25-1
abundance: -
CDR3aa: CASSASPEASTIYF
CDR3nt: TGTGCCAGCAGTGCCTCCCCCGAGGCCTCCACCATATATTTT

d_gene: -
j_gene: TRBJ1-2
v_gene: TRBV19
abundance: -
CDR3aa: CASSIDRQGYYGYTF
CDR3nt: TGTGCCAGTAGTATAGATCGGCAGGGCTACTATGGCTACACCTTC

d_gene: -
j_gene: TRBJ2-1
v_gene: TRBV9
abundance: -
CDR3aa: CASSVGTAVWGRSYNEQFF
CDR3nt: TGTGCCAGCAGCGTAGGGACAGCCGTGTGGGGGCGGTCCTACAATGAGCAGTTCTTC

d_gene: TRBD1
j_gene: TRBJ2-7
v_gene: TRBV30
abundance: -
CDR3aa: CAWSSLDRPSSYEQYF
CDR3nt: TGTGCCTGGAGTAGTTTGGACAGGCCGAGCTCCTACGAGCAGTACTTC

d_gene: -
j_gene: TRBJ1-1
v_gene: TRBV7-9
abundance: -
CDR3aa: CASLWEGKWGSEAFF
CDR3nt: TGTGCCAGTCTCTGGGAGGGAAAGTGGGGATCTGAAGCTTTCTTT

d_gene: -
j_gene: TRBJ1-3
v_gene: TRBV30
abundance: few
CDR3aa: CAWTEWSGSGNTIYF
CDR3nt: TGTGCCTGGACCGAATGGTCAGGGTCAGGAAACACCATATATTTT

d_gene: -
j_gene: TRBJ2-2
v_gene: TRBV9
abundance: -
CDR3aa: CASSFQRTHTGELFF
CDR3nt: TGTGCCAGCAGCTTTCAGCGGACTCACACCGGGGAGCTGTTTTTT

d_gene: -
j_gene: TRBJ2-7
v_gene: TRBV4-1
abundance: -
CDR3aa: CASSQGSPYEQYF
CDR3nt: TGCGCCAGCAGCCAAGGCAGTCCCTACGAGCAGTACTTC

d_gene: -
j_gene: TRBJ2-7
v_gene: TRBV2
abundance: -
CDR3aa: CASSNRVSYEQYF
CDR3nt: TGTGCCAGCAGTAACAGGGTCTCCTACGAGCAGTACTTC

d_gene: -
j_gene: TRBJ2-7
v_gene: TRBV28
abundance: -
CDR3aa: CASSLGRVYEQYF
CDR3nt: TGTGCCAGCAGTTTAGGGAGAGTCTACGAGCAGTACTTC

d_gene: -
j_gene: TRBJ1-5
v_gene: TRBV28
abundance: -
CDR3aa: CASRVGSQPQHF
CDR3nt: TGTGCCAGCAGGGTAGGGAGTCAGCCCCAGCATTTT

d_gene: TRBD2
j_gene: TRBJ2-3
v_gene: TRBV30
abundance: -
CDR3aa: CAWSRGAGGIDTQYF
CDR3nt: TGTGCCTGGAGTAGGGGAGCGGGAGGGATAGATACGCAGTATTTT

d_gene: TRBD2
j_gene: TRBJ2-1
v_gene: TRBV9
abundance: -
CDR3aa: CASSGVGGSRSYNEQFF
CDR3nt: TGTGCCAGCAGCGGCGTGGGGGGGTCGCGCTCCTACAATGAGCAGTTCTTC

d_gene: -
j_gene: TRBJ1-2
v_gene: TRBV15
abundance: -
CDR3aa: CATSRDGQPSYGYTF
CDR3nt: TGTGCCACCAGCAGAGATGGGCAGCCCTCCTATGGCTACACCTTC

d_gene: TRBD1
j_gene: TRBJ2-7
v_gene: TRBV18
abundance: -
CDR3aa: CASSPPLLGRKGGISYEQYF
CDR3nt: TGTGCCAGCTCACCACCCCTACTAGGTCGAAAAGGGGGCATATCCTACGAGCAGTACTTC

d_gene: -
j_gene: TRBJ2-7
v_gene: TRBV6-1
abundance: -
CDR3aa: CASKDRSTYEQYF
CDR3nt: TGTGCCAGCAAGGACAGATCTACCTACGAGCAGTACTTC

d_gene: -
j_gene: TRBJ1-5
v_gene: TRBV19
abundance: -
CDR3aa: CASSVLLPYSNQPQHF
CDR3nt: TGTGCCAGTAGCGTCCTCCTACCTTATAGCAATCAGCCCCAGCATTTT

d_gene: -
j_gene: TRBJ1-5
v_gene: TRBV28
abundance: -
CDR3aa: CASGAGYNQPQHF
CDR3nt: TGTGCCAGCGGTGCAGGATACAATCAGCCCCAGCATTTT

d_gene: -
j_gene: TRBJ1-5
v_gene: TRBV5-3
abundance: -
CDR3aa: CARSLHTVVNDGSNRPQHF
CDR3nt: TGTGCCAGAAGCCTGCACACTGTCGTAAACGATGGTAGCAATCGGCCCCAGCATTTT

d_gene: TRBD1
j_gene: TRBJ2-7
v_gene: TRBV7-9
abundance: -
CDR3aa: CSSSFRDRGNEQYF
CDR3nt: TGTTCCAGCAGCTTCCGGGACAGGGGCAACGAGCAGTACTTC

d_gene: -
j_gene: TRBJ1-1
v_gene: TRBV6-5
abundance: -
CDR3aa: CASSPREDTEAFF
CDR3nt: TGTGCCAGCAGTCCCAGGGAGGACACTGAAGCTTTCTTT

d_gene: -
j_gene: TRBJ1-6
v_gene: TRBV30
abundance: -
CDR3aa: CAWMGQNNSPLHF
CDR3nt: TGTGCCTGGATGGGGCAAAATAATTCACCCCTCCACTTT

d_gene: TRBD1
j_gene: TRBJ1-4
v_gene: TRBV28
abundance: -
CDR3aa: CASSGRTGGTNEKLFF
CDR3nt: TGTGCCAGCAGTGGAAGGACAGGGGGCACTAATGAAAAACTGTTTTTT

d_gene: -
j_gene: TRBJ2-7
v_gene: TRBV28
abundance: -
CDR3aa: CASTSGGSYEQYF
CDR3nt: TGTGCCAGCACCAGCGGTGGGTCCTACGAGCAGTACTTC

d_gene: -
j_gene: TRBJ2-7
v_gene: TRBV15
abundance: -
CDR3aa: CATSSRPPTVSYEQYF
CDR3nt: TGTGCCACCAGCTCTCGCCCTCCGACAGTCTCCTACGAGCAGTACTTC

d_gene: -
j_gene: TRBJ2-7
v_gene: TRBV4-1
abundance: -
CDR3aa: CASSQGWGVNSYEQYF
CDR3nt: TGCGCCAGCAGCCAGGGTTGGGGGGTGAACTCCTACGAGCAGTACTTC

d_gene: -
j_gene: TRBJ2-2
v_gene: TRBV29-1
abundance: -
CDR3aa: CSGGKGSGVNTGELFF
CDR3nt: TGCAGCGGGGGTAAGGGTAGCGGCGTAAACACCGGGGAGCTGTTTTTT

d_gene: -
j_gene: TRBJ2-3
v_gene: TRBV7-7
abundance: once
CDR3aa: CASAFRSTDTQYF
CDR3nt: TGTGCCAGCGCGTTCAGGAGCACAGATACGCAGTATTTT

d_gene: -
j_gene: TRBJ2-5
v_gene: TRBV7-2
abundance: -
CDR3aa: CASSPLSAGQETQYF
CDR3nt: TGTGCCAGCAGCCCCCTGAGCGCAGGGCAAGAGACCCAGTACTTC

d_gene: TRBD1
j_gene: TRBJ1-5
v_gene: TRBV5-8
abundance: -
CDR3aa: CASSLTTGTGPYSNQPQHF
CDR3nt: TGTGCCAGCAGCCTGACTACCGGGACAGGGCCGTATAGCAATCAGCCCCAGCATTTT

d_gene: -
j_gene: TRBJ2-7
v_gene: TRBV10-3
abundance: -
CDR3aa: CAISDLTSSYEQYF
CDR3nt: TGTGCCATCAGTGACCTGACTTCCTCCTACGAGCAGTACTTC

d_gene: -
j_gene: TRBJ1-1
v_gene: TRBV29-1
abundance: -
CDR3aa: CSAEPGNTEAFF
CDR3nt: TGCAGCGCAGAACCAGGGAACACTGAAGCTTTCTTT

d_gene: TRBD1
j_gene: TRBJ2-1
v_gene: TRBV5-4
abundance: -
CDR3aa: CASSLPGTGGYEQFF
CDR3nt: TGTGCCAGCAGCTTGCCTGGGACAGGGGGCTATGAGCAGTTCTTC